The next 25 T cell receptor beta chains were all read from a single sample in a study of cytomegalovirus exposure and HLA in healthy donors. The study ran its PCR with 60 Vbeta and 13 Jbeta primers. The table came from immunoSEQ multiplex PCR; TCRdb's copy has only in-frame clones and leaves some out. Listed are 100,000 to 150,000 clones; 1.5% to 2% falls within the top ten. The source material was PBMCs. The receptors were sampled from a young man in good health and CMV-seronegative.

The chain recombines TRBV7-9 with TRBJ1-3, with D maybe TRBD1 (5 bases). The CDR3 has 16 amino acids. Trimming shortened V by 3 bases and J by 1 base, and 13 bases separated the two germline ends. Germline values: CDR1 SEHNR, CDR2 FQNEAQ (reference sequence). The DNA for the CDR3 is TGTGCCAGCAGCTTCCTCGGACAATCGTCTGGAAACACCATATATTTT. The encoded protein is CASSFLGQSSGNTIYF.

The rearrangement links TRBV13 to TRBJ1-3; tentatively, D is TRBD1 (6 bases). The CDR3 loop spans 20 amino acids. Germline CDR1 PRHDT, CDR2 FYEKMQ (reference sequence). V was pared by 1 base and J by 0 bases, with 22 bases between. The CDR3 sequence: CASSLELLARGSVSGNTIYF. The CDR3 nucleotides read TGTGCCAGCAGCTTAGAATTATTGGCGAGGGGGTCTGTCTCTGGAAACACCATATATTTT.

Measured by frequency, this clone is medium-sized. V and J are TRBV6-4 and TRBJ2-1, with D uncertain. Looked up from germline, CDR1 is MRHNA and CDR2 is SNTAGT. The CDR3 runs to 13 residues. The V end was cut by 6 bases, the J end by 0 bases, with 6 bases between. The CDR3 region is CASSSSSYNEQFF. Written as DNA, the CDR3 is TGTGCCAGCAGCTCTAGCTCCTACAATGAGCAGTTCTTC.

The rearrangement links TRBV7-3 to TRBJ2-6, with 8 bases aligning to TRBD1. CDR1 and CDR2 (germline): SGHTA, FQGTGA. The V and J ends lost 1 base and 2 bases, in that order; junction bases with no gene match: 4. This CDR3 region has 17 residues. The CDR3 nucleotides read TGTGCCAGCAGCTTAAAGGCAGGGGGCACTGGGGCCAACGTCCTGACTTTC. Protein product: CASSLKAGGTGANVLTF.

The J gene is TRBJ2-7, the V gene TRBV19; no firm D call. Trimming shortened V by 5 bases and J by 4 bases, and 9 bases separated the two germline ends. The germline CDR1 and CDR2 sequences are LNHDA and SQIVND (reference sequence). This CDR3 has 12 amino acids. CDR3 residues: CASSDDTYEQYF. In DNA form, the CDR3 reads TGTGCCAGTAGTGACGACACGTACGAGCAGTACTTC.

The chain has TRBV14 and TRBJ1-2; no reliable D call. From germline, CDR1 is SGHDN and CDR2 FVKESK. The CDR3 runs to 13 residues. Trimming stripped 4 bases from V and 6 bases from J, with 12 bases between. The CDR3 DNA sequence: TGTGCCAGCAGCCCTGGGCTCTCACATGGCTACACCTTC. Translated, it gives CASSPGLSHGYTF.

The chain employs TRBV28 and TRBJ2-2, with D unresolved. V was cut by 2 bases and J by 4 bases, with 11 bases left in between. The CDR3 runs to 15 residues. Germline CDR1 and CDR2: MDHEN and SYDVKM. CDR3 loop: CASSLVRVITGELFF. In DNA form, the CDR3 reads TGTGCCAGCAGTTTAGTCCGGGTGATCACCGGGGAGCTGTTTTTT.

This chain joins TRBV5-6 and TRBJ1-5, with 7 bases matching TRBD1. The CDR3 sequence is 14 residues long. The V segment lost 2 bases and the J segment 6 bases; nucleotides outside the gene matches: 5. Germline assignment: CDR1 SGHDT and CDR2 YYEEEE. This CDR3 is CASSFIGGGQPQHF. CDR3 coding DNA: TGTGCCAGCAGCTTTATAGGGGGCGGTCAGCCCCAGCATTTT.

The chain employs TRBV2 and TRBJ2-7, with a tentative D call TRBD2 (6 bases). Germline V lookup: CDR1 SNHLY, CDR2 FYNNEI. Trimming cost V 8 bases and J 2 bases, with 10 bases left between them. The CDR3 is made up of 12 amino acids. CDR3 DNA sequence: TGTGCCAGCGGGGAGGAAACCTACGAGCAGTACTTC. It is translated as CASGEETYEQYF.

The DNA of the CDR3 is TGTGCCAGCAGTTCGCCCCCACCAGGGCACGGCAATCAGCCCCAGCATTTT. It encodes CASSSPPPGHGNQPQHF. The chain has TRBV28 and TRBJ1-5; perhaps TRBD1 as D (5 bases). The V gene lost 4 bases and the J gene lost 2 bases, with 18 bases spanning the gap. This CDR3 contains 17 residues. Germline CDR1 and CDR2: MDHEN and SYDVKM.

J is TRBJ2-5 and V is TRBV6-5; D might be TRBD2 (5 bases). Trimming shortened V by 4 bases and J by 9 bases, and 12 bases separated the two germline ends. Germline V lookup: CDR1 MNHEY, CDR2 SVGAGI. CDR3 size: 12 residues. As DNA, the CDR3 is TGTGCCAGCAGTTCCCGCGGGTTGTCCCAGTACTTC. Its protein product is CASSSRGLSQYF.

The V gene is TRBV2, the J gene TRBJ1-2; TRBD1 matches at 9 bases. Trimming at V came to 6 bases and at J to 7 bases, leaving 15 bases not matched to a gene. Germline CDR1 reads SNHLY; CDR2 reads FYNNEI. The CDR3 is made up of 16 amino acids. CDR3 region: CASRTTGGRGGVGYTF. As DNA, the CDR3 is TGTGCCAGCAGGACCACAGGGGGCCGGGGGGGTGTTGGCTACACCTTC.

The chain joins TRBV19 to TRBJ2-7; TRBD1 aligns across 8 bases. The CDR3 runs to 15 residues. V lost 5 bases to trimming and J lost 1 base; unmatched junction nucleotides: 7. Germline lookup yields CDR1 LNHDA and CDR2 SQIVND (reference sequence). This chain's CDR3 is CASSHGQGGSYEQYF. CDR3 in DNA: TGTGCCAGTAGTCATGGACAGGGTGGGTCCTACGAGCAGTACTTC.

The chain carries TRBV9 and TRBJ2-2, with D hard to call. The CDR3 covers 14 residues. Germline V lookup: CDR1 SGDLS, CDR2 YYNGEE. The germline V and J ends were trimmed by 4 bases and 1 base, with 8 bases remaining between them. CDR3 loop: CASSPFRNTGELFF. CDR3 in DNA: TGTGCCAGCAGCCCCTTCAGGAACACCGGGGAGCTGTTTTTT. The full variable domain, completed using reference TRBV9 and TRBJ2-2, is DSGVTQTPKHLITATGQRVTLRCSPRSGDLSVYWYQQSLDQGLQFLIQYYNGEERAKGNILERFSAQQFPDLHSELNLSSLELGDSALYFCASSPFRNTGELFFGEGSRLTVL.

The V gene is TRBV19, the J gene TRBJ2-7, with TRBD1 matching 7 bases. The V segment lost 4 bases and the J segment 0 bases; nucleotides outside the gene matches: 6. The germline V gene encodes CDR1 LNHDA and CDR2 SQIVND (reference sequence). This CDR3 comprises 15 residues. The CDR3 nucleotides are TGTGCCAGTAGTAAGGGGACAGCAAGCTCCTACGAGCAGTACTTC. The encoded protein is CASSKGTASSYEQYF.

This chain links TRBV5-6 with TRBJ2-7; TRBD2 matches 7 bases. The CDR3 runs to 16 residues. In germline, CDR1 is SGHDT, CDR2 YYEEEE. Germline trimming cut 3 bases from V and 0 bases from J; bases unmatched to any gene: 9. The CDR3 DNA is TGTGCCAGCAGCTCCATTAAGCGGGAACCCTCCTACGAGCAGTACTTC. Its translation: CASSSIKREPSYEQYF.

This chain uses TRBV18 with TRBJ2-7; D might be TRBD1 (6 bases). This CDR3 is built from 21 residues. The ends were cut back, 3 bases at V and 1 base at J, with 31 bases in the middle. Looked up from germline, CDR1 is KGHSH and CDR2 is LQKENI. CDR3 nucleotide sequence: TGTGCCAGCTCACCTCTTATCTCCCCGCGCGGTGGGGGCAAACTTTCCTACGAGCAGTACTTC. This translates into CASSPLISPRGGGKLSYEQYF.

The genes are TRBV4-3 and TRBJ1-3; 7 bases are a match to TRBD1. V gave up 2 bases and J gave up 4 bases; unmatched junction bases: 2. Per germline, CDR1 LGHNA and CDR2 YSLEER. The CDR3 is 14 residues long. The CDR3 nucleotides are TGCGCCAGCAGCCAAACGACAGGGGGAAACACCATATATTTT. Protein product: CASSQTTGGNTIYF.

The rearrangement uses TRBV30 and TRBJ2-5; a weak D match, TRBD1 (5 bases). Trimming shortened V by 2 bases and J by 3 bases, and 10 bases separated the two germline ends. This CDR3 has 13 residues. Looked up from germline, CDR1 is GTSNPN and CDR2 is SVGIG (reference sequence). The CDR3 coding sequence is TGTGCCTGGAGTCTAGGACACAAAGAGACCCAGTACTTC. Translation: CAWSLGHKETQYF.

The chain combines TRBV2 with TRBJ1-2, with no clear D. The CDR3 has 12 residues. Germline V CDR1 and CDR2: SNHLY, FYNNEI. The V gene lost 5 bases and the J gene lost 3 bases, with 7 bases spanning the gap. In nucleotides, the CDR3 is TGTGCCAGCAGTTCGGGGTACTATGGCTACACCTTC. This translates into CASSSGYYGYTF.

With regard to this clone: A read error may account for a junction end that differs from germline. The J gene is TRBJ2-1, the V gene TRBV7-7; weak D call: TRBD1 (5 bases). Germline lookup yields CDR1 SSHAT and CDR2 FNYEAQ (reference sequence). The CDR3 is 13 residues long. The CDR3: CASSLSGNNEQFF. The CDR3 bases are TGTGCTAGCAGCTTATCAGGGAACAATGAGCAGTTCTTC.

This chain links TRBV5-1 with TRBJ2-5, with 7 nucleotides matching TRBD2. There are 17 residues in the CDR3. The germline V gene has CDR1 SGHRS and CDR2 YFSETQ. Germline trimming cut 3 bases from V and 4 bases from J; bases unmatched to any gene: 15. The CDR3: CASSSGWGGLGGETQYF. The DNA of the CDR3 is TGCGCCAGCAGCTCAGGGTGGGGGGGTCTCGGCGGAGAGACCCAGTACTTC.

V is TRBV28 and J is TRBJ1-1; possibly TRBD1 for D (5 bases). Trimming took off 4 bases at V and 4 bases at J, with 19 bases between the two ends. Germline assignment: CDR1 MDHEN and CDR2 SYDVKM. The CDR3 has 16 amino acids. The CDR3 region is CASSWGGHAIPTEAFF. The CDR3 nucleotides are TGTGCCAGCAGTTGGGGTGGACACGCGATTCCCACTGAAGCTTTCTTT.

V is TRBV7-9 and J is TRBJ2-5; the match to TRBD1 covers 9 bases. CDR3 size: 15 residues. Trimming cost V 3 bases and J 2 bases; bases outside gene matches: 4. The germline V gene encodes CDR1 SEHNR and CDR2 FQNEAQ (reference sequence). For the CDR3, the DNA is TGTGCCAGCAGCTTTGGGACAGGGAAACAAGAGACCCAGTACTTC. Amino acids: CASSFGTGKQETQYF.

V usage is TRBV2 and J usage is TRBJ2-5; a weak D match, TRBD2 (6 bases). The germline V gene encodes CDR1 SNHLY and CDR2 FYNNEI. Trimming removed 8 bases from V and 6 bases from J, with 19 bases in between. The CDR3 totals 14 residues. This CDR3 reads CASRGEAVQQTQYF. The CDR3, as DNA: TGTGCCAGCCGTGGGGAGGCAGTTCAGCAGACCCAGTACTTC.